Shown below are 27 T cell receptor beta chains from a single sample sequenced in a study of T cell responses to AZD1222 COVID-19 vaccine. Some clones are missing from TCRdb's copy, which holds only in-frame ones; the method was immunoSEQ multiplex PCR. Of 45,000 to 50,000 clones detected, roughly 90% appear once; the ten largest clones hold approximately 5.3%. This material consisted of peripheral blood, taken 28 days after the second AZD1222 dose. Receptors originate from an adult who received the AZD1222 COVID-19 vaccine.

The chain has TRBV5-1 and TRBJ1-1; no reliable D call. Looked up from germline, CDR1 is SGHRS and CDR2 is YFSETQ. This CDR3 has 15 amino acids. The ends were cut back, 0 bases at V and 0 bases at J, with 9 bases in the middle. The chain's CDR3 is CASSLAAIMNTEAFF. The CDR3 DNA reads TGCGCCAGCAGCTTGGCAGCGATCATGAACACTGAAGCTTTCTTT.

This clone was seen more than once but under ten times. The V call is TRBV12-3 or TRBV12-4, the J call TRBJ1-1; 9 bases fit TRBD1. CDR3 length equals 13 residues. After removal of 8 bases from V and 8 bases from J, the junction contained 9 bases not matched to a gene. CDR3 protein: CASRRDRVGEAFF. CDR3 coding DNA: TGTGCCAGCCGCCGGGACAGGGTAGGCGAAGCTTTCTTT.

V and J are TRBV29-1 and TRBJ2-1; 10 bases are shared with TRBD1. Germline CDR1 and CDR2: SQVTM and ANQGSEA. The V gene end was trimmed by 4 bases and the J gene end by 4 bases; junction bases not matched to a gene: 1. The CDR3 is made up of 13 amino acids. The CDR3 reads CSVGDRGYNEQFF. The CDR3 DNA sequence: TGCAGCGTTGGGGACAGGGGATACAATGAGCAGTTCTTC.

The chain has TRBV9 and TRBJ2-7; TRBD1 might be the D (7 bases). CDR3 length: 14 amino acids. The germline V gene has CDR1 SGDLS and CDR2 YYNGEE. V dropped 4 bases and J dropped 2 bases, with 13 bases sitting between them. The DNA for the CDR3 is TGTGCCAGCAGCCAGGGGGGACAGACCTACGAGCAGTACTTC. It encodes CASSQGGQTYEQYF.

V is TRBV9 and J is TRBJ1-2; tentatively, D is TRBD1 (5 bases). The germline gives CDR1 SGDLS, CDR2 YYNGEE. V was pared by 0 bases and J by 3 bases, with 9 bases between. The CDR3 loop spans 14 amino acids. The CDR3 protein is CASSVGRGDYGYTF. Here the CDR3 DNA reads TGTGCCAGCAGCGTAGGTCGGGGCGACTATGGCTACACCTTC.

This clone was counted a single time. The rearrangement joins TRBV6-5 to TRBJ1-6; D gene uncertain. V was trimmed by 4 bases and J by 6 bases, leaving 10 bases between them. Germline CDR1 is MNHEY and CDR2 is SVGAGI. This CDR3 has 14 residues. The CDR3 is CASSSPSLNSPLHF. The CDR3 DNA follows: TGTGCCAGCAGTTCCCCGTCCCTTAATTCACCCCTCCACTTT.

The chain uses TRBV21-1 and TRBJ2-7; the table's TRBD2 call for D was not verified on the DNA. TRBV21-1 is flagged as a pseudogene. The CDR3 loop spans 16 amino acids. The CDR3 is CASTYQGPSGRDGQYF. The CDR3 bases are TGTGCCAGCACCTATCAGGGGCCTAGCGGGAGGGATGGGCAGTACTTC.

The chain uses TRBV3-1 (or the pseudogene TRBV3-2) and TRBJ2-7; no clear D gene. The CDR3 runs to 14 residues. V was pared by 3 bases and J by 0 bases, with 9 bases between. The germline CDR1 and CDR2 sequences are LGHDT and YNNKEL (reference sequence). The CDR3 nucleotides read TGTGCCAGCAGCCATCGTGTTAGCTCCTACGAGCAGTACTTC. This gives the protein CASSHRVSSYEQYF.

This clone was counted a single time. This sequence joins TRBV11-3 and TRBJ2-7; 15 nucleotides agree with TRBD2. Germline V gene lookup returns CDR1 SGHNT and CDR2 YENEEA. The CDR3 covers 16 residues. J lost 5 bases, V lost 5 bases, and 7 bases had no gene match. CDR3 sequence: CASSPGTSGRTNEQYF. The CDR3 DNA reads TGTGCCAGCAGCCCAGGGACTAGCGGGAGGACTAACGAGCAGTACTTC.

This chain uses TRBV5-1 with TRBJ2-7; tentatively, D is TRBD1 (6 bases). V lost 1 base and J 0 bases, leaving 11 bases between the germline ends. Germline-derived CDR1 and CDR2 are SGHRS and YFSETQ. The CDR3 extends over 15 amino acids. CDR3 DNA: TGCGCCAGCAGCTTGTCAGGGGCCAGCTCCTACGAGCAGTACTTC. Protein: CASSLSGASSYEQYF.

This chain links TRBV5-1 with TRBJ2-5, with 7 bases that match TRBD1. The V and J ends lost 2 bases and 5 bases, in that order; junction bases with no gene match: 6. The CDR3 sequence is 14 residues long. Germline lookup yields CDR1 SGHRS and CDR2 YFSETQ. The chain's CDR3 is CASSFLGGWETQYF. CDR3 DNA sequence: TGCGCCAGCAGCTTTTTAGGGGGCTGGGAGACCCAGTACTTC.

V and J are TRBV28 and TRBJ1-2; no reliable D call. With 1 base removed from V and 3 bases from J, the gap between germline ends came to 12 bases. Germline CDR1 reads MDHEN; CDR2 reads SYDVKM. The CDR3 runs 15 residues. The CDR3 region has the DNA TGTGCCAGCAGTTTATTGAACGAAGTCGACTATGGCTACACCTTC. Encoded protein: CASSLLNEVDYGYTF.

The V gene is TRBV6-5, the J gene TRBJ1-1; tentative D call: TRBD1 (6 bases). Germline V gene sequence: CDR1 MNHEY, CDR2 SVGAGI. Trimming removed 8 bases at V and 0 bases at J, with 10 bases between. CDR3 size: 13 residues. The CDR3 sequence: CASSGHLNTEAFF. The CDR3 bases are TGTGCCAGCTCGGGACATTTGAACACTGAAGCTTTCTTT.

The chain is built from TRBV6-8 and TRBJ2-7; either TRBD1 or TRBD2 may fit D (5 bases each). CDR3 length: 15 amino acids. Germline CDR1 reads MNHGY; CDR2 reads SAAAGT. V lost 6 bases to trimming and J lost 3 bases, with 18 bases between them. Here the CDR3 reads CASRLVRGGHYEQYF. DNA of the CDR3: TGTGCCAGCAGACTAGTAAGGGGCGGACACTACGAGCAGTACTTC.

V gene TRBV4-2 combines with J gene TRBJ2-1, with a tentative D call TRBD2 (6 bases). The CDR3 is 16 amino acids. Trimming pared 1 base from V and 7 bases from J, leaving 17 bases between. CDR1 and CDR2 from the germline V gene are LGHNA and YNFKEQ. The DNA of the CDR3 is TGTGCCAGCAGCCAAGGCCCTCGGGAGCGCAGGAATGAGCAGTTCTTC. Its protein product is CASSQGPRERRNEQFF.

The V and J genes are TRBV9 and TRBJ1-6; no clear D. V was trimmed by 0 bases and J by 0 bases, leaving 4 bases between them. This CDR3 is built from 15 residues. Per the germline V gene, CDR1 is SGDLS and CDR2 is YYNGEE. The CDR3 loop reads CASSVVSSYNSPLHF. The DNA for the CDR3 is TGTGCCAGCAGCGTAGTCAGCTCCTATAATTCACCCCTCCACTTT. The full variable domain, its missing parts supplied by reference TRBV9 and TRBJ1-6, is DSGVTQTPKHLITATGQRVTLRCSPRSGDLSVYWYQQSLDQGLQFLIQYYNGEERAKGNILERFSAQQFPDLHSELNLSSLELGDSALYFCASSVVSSYNSPLHFGNGTRLTVT.

The rearrangement uses TRBV2 and TRBJ2-3; D is undetermined. Germline values: CDR1 SNHLY, CDR2 FYNNEI. V lost 10 bases and J 5 bases, leaving 10 bases between the germline ends. The CDR3 is 11 amino acids. In nucleotides, the CDR3 is TGTGCCACCCTACGCGGAGATACGCAGTATTTT. This codes for CATLRGDTQYF.

This clone was detected once. The chain uses TRBV28 and TRBJ1-1; TRBD1 agrees at 12 bases. Germline V CDR1 and CDR2: MDHEN, SYDVKM. This CDR3 has 17 residues. V shed 0 bases, J shed 3 bases, and the junction held 5 bases outside the gene matches. The CDR3 is CASSLWRGQGADTEAFF. CDR3 coding DNA: TGTGCCAGCAGTTTATGGAGGGGACAGGGGGCAGACACTGAAGCTTTCTTT.

V is TRBV5-1 and J is TRBJ2-1; 9 bases map to TRBD1. Germline CDR1 reads SGHRS; CDR2 reads YFSETQ. The V and J ends lost 2 bases and 6 bases, in that order; junction bases with no gene match: 6. This CDR3 region has 15 residues. CDR3 loop: CASSLTGQGSNEQFF. CDR3 sequence (DNA): TGCGCCAGCAGCTTAACGGGACAGGGTAGCAATGAGCAGTTCTTC.

This chain connects TRBV25-1 to TRBJ2-7; 7 bases line up with TRBD1. Per germline, CDR1 MGHDK and CDR2 SYGVNS. The CDR3 runs 13 residues. Losses at the gene ends were 6 bases for V and 2 bases for J; bases not matched to a gene: 4. CDR3 sequence (DNA): TGTGCCAGCAGCCCGACAGGGACCTACGAGCAGTACTTC. Translated: CASSPTGTYEQYF.

The V gene is TRBV19, the J gene TRBJ1-1; 12 nucleotides match TRBD1. CDR3 length equals 18 residues. Germline CDR1 reads LNHDA; CDR2 reads SQIVND (reference sequence). Trimming cost V 2 bases and J 2 bases; bases outside gene matches: 9. The CDR3 loop reads CASSIRDRGQNLNTEAFF. The CDR3 DNA sequence: TGTGCCAGTAGTATAAGGGACAGGGGGCAGAACCTTAACACTGAAGCTTTCTTT.

This chain uses TRBV6-2 or TRBV6-3 with TRBJ1-5; D gene unclear. CDR1 is MNHEY and CDR2 is SVGEGT in the germline V gene. This CDR3 has 12 residues. With 0 bases removed from V and 9 bases from J, the gap between germline ends came to 6 bases. CDR3 DNA: TGTGCCAGCAGTTACTCCCCCACGCCCCAGCATTTT. It specifies CASSYSPTPQHF.

The chain has TRBV27 and TRBJ2-1, with D possibly being TRBD1 (5 bases). V shed 5 bases and J shed 0 bases, with 11 bases lying between them. The germline V gene encodes CDR1 MNHEY and CDR2 SMNVEV (reference sequence). The CDR3 is 15 residues long. The CDR3 here is CASSRGMSSYNEQFF. In nucleotides, the CDR3 is TGTGCCAGCAGTAGGGGCATGAGCTCCTACAATGAGCAGTTCTTC.

The CDR3 protein is CATSDSITSTDTQYF. CDR3 in DNA: TGTGCCACCAGTGATTCCATAACTAGCACAGATACGCAGTATTTT. The chain employs TRBV24-1 and TRBJ2-3; no clear D gene. Trimming removed 2 bases at V and 0 bases at J, with 8 bases between. Germline CDR1 and CDR2: KGHDR and SFDVKD. This CDR3 has 15 residues.

The chain has TRBV5-1 and TRBJ1-1, with D hard to call. Germline-derived CDR1 and CDR2 are SGHRS and YFSETQ. Trimming took 0 bases from V and 4 from J, leaving 10 bases between them. The CDR3 totals 14 residues. This CDR3 is CASSLGPPATEAFF. The CDR3 DNA is TGCGCCAGCAGCTTGGGCCCACCGGCCACTGAAGCTTTCTTT.

The chain has TRBV6-5 and TRBJ2-1; 7 nucleotides line up with TRBD1. In germline, CDR1 is MNHEY, CDR2 SVGAGI. The CDR3 is 13 amino acids. Trimming removed 8 bases from V and 8 bases from J; junction bases left unmatched: 9. The chain's CDR3 is CASGQTGRHEQFF. The CDR3 region has the DNA TGTGCCAGCGGCCAGACAGGGCGGCATGAGCAGTTCTTC.

This clone has a single count. The chain is built from TRBV4-1 and TRBJ1-4; no firm D call. This CDR3 contains 17 residues. The germline V gene encodes CDR1 MGHRA and CDR2 YSYEKL. Trimming stripped 0 bases from V and 0 bases from J, with 11 bases between. The DNA of the CDR3 is TGCGCCAGCAGCCAAGACGTTGACTTAGCAACTAATGAAAAACTGTTTTTT. Amino acids: CASSQDVDLATNEKLFF.